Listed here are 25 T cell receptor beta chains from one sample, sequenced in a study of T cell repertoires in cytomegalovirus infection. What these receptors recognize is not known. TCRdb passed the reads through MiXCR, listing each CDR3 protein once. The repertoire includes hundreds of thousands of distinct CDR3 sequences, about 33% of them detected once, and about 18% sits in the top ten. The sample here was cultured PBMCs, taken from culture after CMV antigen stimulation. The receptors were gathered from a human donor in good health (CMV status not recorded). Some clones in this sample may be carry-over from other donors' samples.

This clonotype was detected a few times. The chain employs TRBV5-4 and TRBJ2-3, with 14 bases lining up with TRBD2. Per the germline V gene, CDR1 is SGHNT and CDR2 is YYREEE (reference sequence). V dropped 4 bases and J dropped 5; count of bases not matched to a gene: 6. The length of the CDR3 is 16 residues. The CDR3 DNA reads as TGTGCCAGCAGCCAGGGACTAGCGGGAGCCCTAGATACGCAGTATTTT. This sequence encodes CASSQGLAGALDTQYF.

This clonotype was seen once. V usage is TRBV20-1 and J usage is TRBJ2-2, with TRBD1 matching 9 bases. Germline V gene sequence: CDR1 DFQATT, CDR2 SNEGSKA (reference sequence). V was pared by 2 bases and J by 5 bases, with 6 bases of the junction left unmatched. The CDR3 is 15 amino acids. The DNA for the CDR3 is TGCAGTGCTAGAAGGACAGGGGTTAGGACCGGGGAGCTGTTTTTT. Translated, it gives CSARRTGVRTGELFF.

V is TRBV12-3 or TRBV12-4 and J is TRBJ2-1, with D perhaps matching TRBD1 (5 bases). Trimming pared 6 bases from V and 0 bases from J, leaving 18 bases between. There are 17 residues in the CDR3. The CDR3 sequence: CASSPSGQASSYNEQFF. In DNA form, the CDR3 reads TGTGCCAGCAGCCCCTCAGGGCAGGCGAGCTCCTACAATGAGCAGTTCTTC.

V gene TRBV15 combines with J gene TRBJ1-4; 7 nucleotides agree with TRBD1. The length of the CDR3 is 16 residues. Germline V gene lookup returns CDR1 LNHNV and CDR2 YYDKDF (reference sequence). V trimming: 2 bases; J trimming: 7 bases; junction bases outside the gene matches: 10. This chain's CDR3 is CATSRTIRTGSEKLFF. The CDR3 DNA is TGTGCCACCAGCAGAACAATTCGGACAGGAAGTGAAAAACTGTTTTTT.

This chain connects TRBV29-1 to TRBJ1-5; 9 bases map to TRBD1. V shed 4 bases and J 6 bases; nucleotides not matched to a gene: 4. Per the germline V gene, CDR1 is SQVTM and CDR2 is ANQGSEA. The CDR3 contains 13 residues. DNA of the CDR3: TGCAGCGTTGGAGGGGGACAGGGTCAGCCCCAGCATTTT. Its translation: CSVGGGQGQPQHF.

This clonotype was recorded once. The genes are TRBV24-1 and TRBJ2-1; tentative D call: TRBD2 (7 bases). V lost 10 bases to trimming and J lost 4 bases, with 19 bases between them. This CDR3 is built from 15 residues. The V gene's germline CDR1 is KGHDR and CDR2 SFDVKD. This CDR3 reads CATTRGGGSYNEQFF. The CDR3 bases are TGTGCCACTACCAGAGGGGGAGGGTCGTACAATGAGCAGTTCTTC.

CDR3 amino acids: CASTDRGQGLSNQPQHF. In DNA form, the CDR3 reads TGTGCCAGCACCGACAGGGGGCAAGGGCTAAGCAATCAGCCCCAGCATTTT. V usage is TRBV12-3 or TRBV12-4 and J usage is TRBJ1-5; 10 nucleotides match TRBD1. The junction had 10 bases not matched to a gene; V was cut back by 7 bases and J by 1 base. This CDR3 has 17 residues.

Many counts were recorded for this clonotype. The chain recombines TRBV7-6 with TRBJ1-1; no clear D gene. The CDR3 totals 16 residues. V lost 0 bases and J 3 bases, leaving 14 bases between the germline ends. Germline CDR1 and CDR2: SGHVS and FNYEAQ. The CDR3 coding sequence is TGTGCCAGCAGCTTAGCCGGCCTCCAGGTGGACACTGAAGCTTTCTTT. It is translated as CASSLAGLQVDTEAFF.

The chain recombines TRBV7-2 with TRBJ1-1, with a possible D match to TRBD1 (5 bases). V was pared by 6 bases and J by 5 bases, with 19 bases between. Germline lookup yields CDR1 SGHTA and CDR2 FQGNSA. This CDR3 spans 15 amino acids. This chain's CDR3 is CASRPRFGGKTEAFF. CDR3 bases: TGTGCCAGCAGACCCCGGTTTGGGGGGAAGACTGAAGCTTTCTTT.

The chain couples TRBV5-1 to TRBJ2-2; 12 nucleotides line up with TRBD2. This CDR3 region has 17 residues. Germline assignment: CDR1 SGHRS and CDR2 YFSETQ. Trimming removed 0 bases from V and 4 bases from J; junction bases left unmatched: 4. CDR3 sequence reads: CASSLGTSGVFTGELFF. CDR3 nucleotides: TGCGCCAGCAGCTTGGGGACTAGCGGGGTCTTCACCGGGGAGCTGTTTTTT. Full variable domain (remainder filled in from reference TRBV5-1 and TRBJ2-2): KAGVTQTPRYLIKTRGQQVTLSCSPISGHRSVSWYQQTPGQGLQFLFEYFSETQRNKGNFPGRFSGRQFSNSRSEMNVSTLELGDSALYLCASSLGTSGVFTGELFFGEGSRLTVL.

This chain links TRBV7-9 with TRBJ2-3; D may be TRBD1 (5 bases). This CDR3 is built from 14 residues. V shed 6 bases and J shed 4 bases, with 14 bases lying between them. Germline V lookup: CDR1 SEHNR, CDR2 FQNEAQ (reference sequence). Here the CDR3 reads CASRTQGSPDTQYF. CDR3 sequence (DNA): TGTGCCAGCAGGACGCAGGGAAGCCCAGATACGCAGTATTTT.

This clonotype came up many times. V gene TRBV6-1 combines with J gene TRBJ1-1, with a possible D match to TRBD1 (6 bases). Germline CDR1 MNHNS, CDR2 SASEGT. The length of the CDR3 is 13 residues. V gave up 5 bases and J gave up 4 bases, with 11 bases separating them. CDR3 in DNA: TGTGCCAGCAGTTACAGGGATTCCACTGAAGCTTTCTTT. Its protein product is CASSYRDSTEAFF.

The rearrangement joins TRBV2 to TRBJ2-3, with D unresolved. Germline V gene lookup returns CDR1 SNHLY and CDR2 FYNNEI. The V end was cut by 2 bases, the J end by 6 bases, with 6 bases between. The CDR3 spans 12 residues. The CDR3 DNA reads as TGTGCCAGCAGTGAACAGTCGGATACGCAGTATTTT. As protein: CASSEQSDTQYF.

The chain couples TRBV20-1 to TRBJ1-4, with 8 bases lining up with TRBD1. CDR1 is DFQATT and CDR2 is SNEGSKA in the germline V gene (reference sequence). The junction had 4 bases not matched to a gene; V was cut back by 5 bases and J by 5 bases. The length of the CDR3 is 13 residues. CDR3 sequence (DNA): TGCAGTGCTGGGCAGGGGGCCAATGAAAAACTGTTTTTT. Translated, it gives CSAGQGANEKLFF.

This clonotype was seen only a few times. CDR3 sequence: CASSLASGLEQYF. In nucleotides, the CDR3 is TGTGCCAGCAGTTTAGCTTCGGGGCTCGAGCAGTACTTC. The chain recombines TRBV28 with TRBJ2-7; perhaps D is TRBD1 or TRBD2 (5 bases each). The CDR3 runs to 13 residues. CDR1 is MDHEN and CDR2 is SYDVKM in the germline V gene. The V gene lost 2 bases and the J gene lost 6 bases, with 11 bases spanning the gap.

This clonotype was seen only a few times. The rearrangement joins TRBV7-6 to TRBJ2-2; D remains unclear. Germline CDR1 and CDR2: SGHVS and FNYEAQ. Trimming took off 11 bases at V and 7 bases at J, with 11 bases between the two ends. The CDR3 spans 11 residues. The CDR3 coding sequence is TGTGCCGCCCGTCAAAGCGGGGAGCTGTTTTTT. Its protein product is CAARQSGELFF.

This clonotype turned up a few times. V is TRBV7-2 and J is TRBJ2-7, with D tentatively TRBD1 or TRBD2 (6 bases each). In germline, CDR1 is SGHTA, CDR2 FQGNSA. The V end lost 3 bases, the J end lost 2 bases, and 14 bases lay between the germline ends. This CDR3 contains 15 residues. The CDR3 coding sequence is TGTGCCAGCAGCTTGTGGCAAGGGGGGACCTACGAGCAGTACTTC. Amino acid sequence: CASSLWQGGTYEQYF.

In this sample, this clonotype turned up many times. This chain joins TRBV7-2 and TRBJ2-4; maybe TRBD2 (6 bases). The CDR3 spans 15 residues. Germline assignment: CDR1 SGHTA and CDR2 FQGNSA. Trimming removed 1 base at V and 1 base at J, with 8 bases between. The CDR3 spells CASSLGRAAKNIQYF. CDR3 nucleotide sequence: TGTGCCAGCAGCTTAGGGAGGGCGGCCAAAAACATTCAGTACTTC. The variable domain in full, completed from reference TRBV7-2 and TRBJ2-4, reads GAGVSQSPSNKVTEKGKDVELRCDPISGHTALYWYRQSLGQGLEFLIYFQGNSAPDKSGLPSDRFSAERTGGSVSTLTIQRTQQEDSAVYLCASSLGRAAKNIQYFGAGTRLSVL.

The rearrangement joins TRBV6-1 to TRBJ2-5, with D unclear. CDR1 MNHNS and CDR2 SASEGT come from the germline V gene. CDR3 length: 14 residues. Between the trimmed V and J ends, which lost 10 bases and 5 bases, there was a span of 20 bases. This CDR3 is CAIQDGTLVETQYF. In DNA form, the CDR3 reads TGTGCCATCCAGGACGGAACTCTTGTGGAGACCCAGTACTTC.

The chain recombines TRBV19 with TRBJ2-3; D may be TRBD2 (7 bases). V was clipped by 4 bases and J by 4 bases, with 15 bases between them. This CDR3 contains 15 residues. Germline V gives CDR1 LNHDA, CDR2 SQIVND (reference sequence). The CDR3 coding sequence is TGTGCCAGTAGTACCCCCGGGGGGCGCGCAGATACGCAGTATTTT. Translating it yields CASSTPGGRADTQYF.

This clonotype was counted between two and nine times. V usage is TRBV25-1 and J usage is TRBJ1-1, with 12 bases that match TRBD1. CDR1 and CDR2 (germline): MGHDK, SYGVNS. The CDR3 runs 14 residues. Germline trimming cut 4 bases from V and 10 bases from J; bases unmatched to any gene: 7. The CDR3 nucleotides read TGTGCCAGCAGTGGACGGGGGACAGGGGGCGTAGCTTTCTTT. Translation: CASSGRGTGGVAFF. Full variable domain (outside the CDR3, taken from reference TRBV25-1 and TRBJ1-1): EADIYQTPRYLVIGTGKKITLECSQTMGHDKMYWYQQDPGMELHLIHYSYGVNSTEKGDLSSESTVSRIRTEHFPLTLESARPSHTSQYLCASSGRGTGGVAFFGQGTRLTVV.

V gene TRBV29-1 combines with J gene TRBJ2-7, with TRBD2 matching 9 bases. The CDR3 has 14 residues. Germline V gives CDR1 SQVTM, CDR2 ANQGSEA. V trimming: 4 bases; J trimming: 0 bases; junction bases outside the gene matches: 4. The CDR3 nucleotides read TGCAGCGTTGTTCTAGCGGGGAGCTCCTACGAGCAGTACTTC. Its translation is CSVVLAGSSYEQYF.

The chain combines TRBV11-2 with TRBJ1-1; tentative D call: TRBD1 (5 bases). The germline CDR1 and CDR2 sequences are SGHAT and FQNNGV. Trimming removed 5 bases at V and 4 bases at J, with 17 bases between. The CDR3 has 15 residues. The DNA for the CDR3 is TGTGCCAGCAGCCACTGGGACGGAGGATTCACTGAAGCTTTCTTT. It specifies CASSHWDGGFTEAFF.

CDR3 in amino acids: CASSLSRGYQEKLFF. The CDR3 nucleotides are TGTGCCAGCAGCCTCAGTCGGGGATATCAGGAAAAACTGTTTTTT. The chain recombines TRBV7-6 with TRBJ1-4; D gene ambiguous. Germline V lookup: CDR1 SGHVS, CDR2 FNYEAQ. Trimming stripped 5 bases from V and 8 bases from J, with 18 bases between. The CDR3 contains 15 residues.

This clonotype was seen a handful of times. The CDR3 sequence is CASTGTTEAFF. The DNA for the CDR3 is TGTGCCAGCACCGGGACCACTGAAGCTTTCTTT. The J gene is TRBJ1-1, the V gene TRBV7-9; a possible D gene is TRBD1 (5 bases). The CDR3 spans 11 residues. V shed 7 bases and J shed 4 bases, with 7 bases lying between them. Germline values: CDR1 SEHNR, CDR2 FQNEAQ (reference sequence).